A single sample gave rise to the 8 T cell receptor beta chains below, sequenced in a study of blood T cell repertoires in COVID-19. Assay: immunoSEQ multiplex PCR; the TCRdb copy retains only in-frame clones and omits some. The data contain around 480,000 clones, approximately 90% of them singletons. Sample: PBMCs or T cells enriched from blood (not recorded which). The receptors were gathered from a woman aged 18 to 35 who had recovered from COVID-19.

The gene calls are TRBV30 and TRBJ2-1; 9 bases line up with TRBD1. CDR3 size: 13 residues. In germline, CDR1 is GTSNPN, CDR2 SVGIG (reference sequence). Germline trimming cut 5 bases from V and 2 bases from J; bases unmatched to any gene: 1. CDR3 residues: CAWGTGTYNEQFF. The CDR3 coding sequence is TGTGCCTGGGGGACAGGGACCTACAATGAGCAGTTCTTC.

This rearrangement joins TRBV30 to TRBJ2-1; 9 nucleotides agree with TRBD1. Trimming removed 5 bases from V and 8 bases from J; junction bases left unmatched: 10. The V gene's germline CDR1 is GTSNPN and CDR2 SVGIG (reference sequence). This CDR3 region has 14 residues. The CDR3 loop is CAWGPGTGIYEQFF. CDR3 in DNA: TGTGCCTGGGGCCCCGGGACAGGGATTTATGAGCAGTTCTTC.

The V and J genes are TRBV2 and TRBJ1-2; D is ambiguous. The germline gives CDR1 SNHLY, CDR2 FYNNEI. This CDR3 spans 14 amino acids. Trimming stripped 7 bases from V and 5 bases from J, with 17 bases between. The CDR3 DNA is TGTGCCAGCACTGCGGAGCACGGAGGTTATGGCTACACCTTC. It specifies CASTAEHGGYGYTF.

This clone was counted once. The V and J genes are TRBV7-8 and TRBJ1-4, with unresolved D. The CDR3 has 12 residues. With 5 bases removed from V and 9 bases from J, the gap between germline ends came to 10 bases. The germline gives CDR1 SGHVS, CDR2 FQNEAQ. The CDR3 coding sequence is TGTGCCAGCAGCGGCTTGGGCCAAAAACTGTTTTTT. Its translation: CASSGLGQKLFF.

CDR3 residues: CASSWAGSPDTQYF. CDR3 nucleotide sequence: TGTGCCAGCAGCTGGGCGGGCTCCCCAGATACGCAGTATTTT. The rearrangement joins TRBV7-9 to TRBJ2-3; perhaps TRBD2 as D (5 bases). V dropped 4 bases and J dropped 4 bases, with 12 bases sitting between them. This CDR3 is 14 amino acids long. Germline assignment: CDR1 SEHNR and CDR2 FQNEAQ (reference sequence). The entire variable domain, with the rest obtained from reference TRBV7-9 and TRBJ2-3, is as follows: DTGVSQNPRHKITKRGQNVTFRCDPISEHNRLYWYRQTLGQGPEFLTYFQNEAQLEKSRLLSDRFSAERPKGSFSTLEIQRTEQGDSAMYLCASSWAGSPDTQYFGPGTRLTVL.

DNA of the CDR3: TGTGCCATCAGTGGGAGGGAGGGCTACACCTTC. Translation gives CAISGREGYTF. V gene TRBV10-3 combines with J gene TRBJ1-2; D not certain. The CDR3 has 11 residues. Germline loops: CDR1 ENHRY, CDR2 SYGVKD. V shed 4 bases and J shed 8 bases, with 8 bases lying between them.

The table lists this clone with a count of one. The V call is TRBV11-2, the J call TRBJ2-5; no reliable D call. The germline gives CDR1 SGHAT, CDR2 FQNNGV. This CDR3 is built from 15 residues. V was shortened by 3 bases and J by 1 base, with 12 bases between the two germline ends. CDR3 in amino acids: CASSFYRVTQETQYF. The CDR3 DNA sequence: TGTGCCAGCAGCTTTTATCGGGTTACCCAAGAGACCCAGTACTTC.

This chain connects TRBV5-4 to TRBJ2-7; TRBD1 might be the D (6 bases). Trimming removed 0 bases at V and 1 base at J, with 14 bases between. Germline V gene lookup returns CDR1 SGHNT and CDR2 YYREEE (reference sequence). The CDR3 sequence is 16 residues long. In nucleotides, the CDR3 is TGTGCCAGCAGCTTGGCTGGGTCAGGGGCTTCCTACGAGCAGTACTTC. This translates into CASSLAGSGASYEQYF. Using reference TRBV5-4 and TRBJ2-7 for the parts outside the CDR3, the full variable domain is ETGVTQSPTHLIKTRGQQVTLRCSSQSGHNTVSWYQQALGQGPQFIFQYYREEENGRGNFPPRFSGLQFPNYSSELNVNALELDDSALYLCASSLAGSGASYEQYFGPGTRLTVT.